The rows below give T cell receptor beta chains drawn from one sample of a study of blood T cell repertoires in COVID-19. Generated by immunoSEQ multiplex PCR, the TCRdb table keeps only in-frame clones and is missing some. The data show around 290,000 clones, approximately 88% seen once. The source material was PBMCs or T cells enriched from blood (not recorded which). These receptors originate from a woman aged 30 to 39 who had recovered from COVID-19. The CDR3 runs from the conserved cysteine through the conserved F or W. A D gene is named only where the DNA matches it firmly. Expanded clones get a size class; other rows say once, few or many, or leave the size out.

>TRBJ2-3|-|TRBV5-6|-
TGTGCCAGCAGCTTGCAGGGGCCAGATACGCAGTATTTT
CASSLQGPDTQYF
>TRBJ1-5|-|TRBV5-1|-
TGCGCCAGCAGCCCCCAGGGTGGAGGCAATCAGCCCCAGCATTTT
CASSPQGGGNQPQHF
>TRBJ2-7|-|TRBV19|few
TGTGCCAGTCAGGGGATAAACTCCTACGAGCAGTACTTC
CASQGINSYEQYF
>TRBJ2-1|TRBD2|TRBV7-2|-
TGTGCCAGCAGCTTAGTTCTCCTAGCGGAAAATGAGCAGTTCTTC
CASSLVLLAENEQFF
>TRBJ1-4|-|TRBV7-9|once
TGTGCCAGCAGCTTAGCGCAGGCAGCAAATGAAAAACTGTTTTTT
CASSLAQAANEKLFF
>TRBJ2-7|-|TRBV4-1|-
TGCGCCAGCAGCCAAGATTGGGCACCCAAGTACGAGCAGTACTTC
CASSQDWAPKYEQYF
>TRBJ2-2|-|TRBV2|-
TGTGCCAGCAGCGGCGCAGGGCGTGGCACCGGGGAGCTGTTTTTT
CASSGAGRGTGELFF
>TRBJ2-7|TRBD2|TRBV2|-
TGTGCCAGCAGTGTGGGGACTATTAGCAACGAGCAGTACTTC
CASSVGTISNEQYF
>TRBJ2-7|-|TRBV4-3|-
TGCGCCAGCAGCCAAGATCGCGGAGCTTACTACGAGCAGTACTTC
CASSQDRGAYYEQYF
>TRBJ2-3|-|TRBV5-1|-
TGCGCCAGCAGTTCCCTCGGTATGCGAGATACGCAGTATTTT
CASSSLGMRDTQYF
>TRBJ1-2|-|TRBV7-2|-
TGTGCCAGCAGCCCCTGGGCGGACAATTATCCGGGTGCTAACTATGGCTACACCTTC
CASSPWADNYPGANYGYTF
>TRBJ2-1|TRBD2|TRBV24-1|-
TGTGCCACCAGTGAGCGAACTAGCGACAATGAGCAGTTCTTC
CATSERTSDNEQFF
>TRBJ2-1|-|TRBV4-2|-
TGTGCCAGCAGCCAACTCCAGACGGGACTTTTAAGATTGGATGAGCAGTTCTTC
CASSQLQTGLLRLDEQFF
>TRBJ1-4|TRBD1|TRBV5-1|few
TGCGCCAGCAGCTTGGACAGGGGTAATGAAAAACTGTTTTTT
CASSLDRGNEKLFF
>TRBJ2-2|-|TRBV5-5|-
TGTGCCAGCAGCTTGGCGGGGGGCTGGACCGGGGAGCTGTTTTTT
CASSLAGGWTGELFF
>TRBJ2-7|TRBD1|TRBV9|-
TGTGCCAGCAGCCCGACGGGACAGGGCTACGAGCAGTACTTC
CASSPTGQGYEQYF
>TRBJ1-6|-|TRBV5-6|-
TGTGCCAGCAGCTTGGTACTCGGAGACTCACCCCTCCACTTT
CASSLVLGDSPLHF
>TRBJ1-2|-|TRBV28|-
TGTGCCAGCAGTCAGCTCCTAGGGGAAAACTATGGCTACACCTTC
CASSQLLGENYGYTF
>TRBJ1-1|-|TRBV3-1/TRBV3-2|-
TGTGCCAGCAGCCCTAGGGGCGGGGGAGGTGAAGCTTTCTTT
CASSPRGGGGEAFF
>TRBJ2-7|TRBD1|TRBV4-1|-
TGCGCCAGCAGCCAACAAGGACAGGCAGTGTACGAGCAGTACTTC
CASSQQGQAVYEQYF
>TRBJ1-2|TRBD1|TRBV5-6|-
TGTGCCAGCAGCACGCTACCCGGGACAGGACCATATGGCTACACCTTC
CASSTLPGTGPYGYTF
>TRBJ2-1|TRBD2|TRBV11-3|-
TGTGCCAGCACCCGAGGACTAGCGGGGGGGGGTGAGCAGTTCTTC
CASTRGLAGGGEQFF
>TRBJ1-1|TRBD1|TRBV29-1|-
TGCAGCGCAACTAAGGGACAGCTGAACACTGAAGCTTTCTTT
CSATKGQLNTEAFF
>TRBJ2-6|TRBD1|TRBV2|-
TGTGCCAGCAGTGCAAGACAGGGGAGGAACGTCCTGACTTTC
CASSARQGRNVLTF
>TRBJ2-7|TRBD2|TRBV5-4|-
TGTGCCAGCAGCTATAGCGGGGGCTCCTACGAGCAGTACTTC
CASSYSGGSYEQYF
>TRBJ2-1|-|TRBV7-3|-
TGTGCCAGCAGCTTAGTCGAGGCGGGATACAATGAGCAGTTCTTC
CASSLVEAGYNEQFF
>TRBJ1-6|-|TRBV3-1/TRBV3-2|-
TGTGCCAGCAGCCAATTTCCCAGCGGGGGTCCTAATTCACCCCTCCACTTT
CASSQFPSGGPNSPLHF
>TRBJ1-5|-|TRBV3-1/TRBV3-2|-
TGTGCCAGCAGCCAATCGGGTCAGCCCCAGCATTTT
CASSQSGQPQHF